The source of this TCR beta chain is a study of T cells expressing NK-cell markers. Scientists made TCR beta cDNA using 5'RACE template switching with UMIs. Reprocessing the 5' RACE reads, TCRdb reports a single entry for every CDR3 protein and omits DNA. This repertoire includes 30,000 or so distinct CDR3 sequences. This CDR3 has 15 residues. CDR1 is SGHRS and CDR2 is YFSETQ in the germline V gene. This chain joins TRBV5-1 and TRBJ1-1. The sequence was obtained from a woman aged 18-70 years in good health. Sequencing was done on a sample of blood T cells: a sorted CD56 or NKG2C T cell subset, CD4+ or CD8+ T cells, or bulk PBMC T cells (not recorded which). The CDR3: CASRSGEGDSTEAFF.